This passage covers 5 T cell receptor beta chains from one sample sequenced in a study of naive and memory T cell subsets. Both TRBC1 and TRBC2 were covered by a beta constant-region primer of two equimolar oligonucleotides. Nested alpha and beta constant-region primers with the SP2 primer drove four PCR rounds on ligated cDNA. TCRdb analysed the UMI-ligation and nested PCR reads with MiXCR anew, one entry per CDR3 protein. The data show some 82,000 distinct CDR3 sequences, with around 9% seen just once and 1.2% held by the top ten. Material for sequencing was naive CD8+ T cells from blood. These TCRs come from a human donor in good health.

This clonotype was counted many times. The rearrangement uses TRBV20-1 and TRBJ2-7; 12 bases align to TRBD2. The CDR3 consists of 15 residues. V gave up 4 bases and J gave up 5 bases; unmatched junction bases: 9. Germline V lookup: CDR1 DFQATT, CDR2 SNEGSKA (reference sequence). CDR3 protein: CSAKGPSGRAHEQYF. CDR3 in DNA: TGCAGTGCTAAGGGCCCTAGCGGGAGGGCCCACGAGCAGTACTTC.

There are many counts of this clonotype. CDR3 in DNA: TGCAGTGCTAGAGGGATTGGCACTGAAGCTTTCTTT. Amino acids: CSARGIGTEAFF. The chain uses TRBV20-1 and TRBJ1-1, with unresolved D. The CDR3 is made up of 12 amino acids. Germline lookup yields CDR1 DFQATT and CDR2 SNEGSKA (reference sequence). Between the trimmed V and J ends, which lost 1 base and 4 bases, there was a span of 7 bases.

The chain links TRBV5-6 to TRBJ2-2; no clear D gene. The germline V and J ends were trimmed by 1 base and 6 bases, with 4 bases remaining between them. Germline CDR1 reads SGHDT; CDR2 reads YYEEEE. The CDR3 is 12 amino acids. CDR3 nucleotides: TGTGCCAGCAGCTTGTTATCCGGGGAGCTGTTTTTT. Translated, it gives CASSLLSGELFF.

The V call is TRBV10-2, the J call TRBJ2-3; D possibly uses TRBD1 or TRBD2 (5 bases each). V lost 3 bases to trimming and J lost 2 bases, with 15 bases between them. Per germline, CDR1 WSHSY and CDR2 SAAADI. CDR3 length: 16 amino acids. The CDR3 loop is CASSETGTPDTDTQYF. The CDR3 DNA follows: TGCGCCAGCAGTGAAACCGGGACGCCGGACACAGATACGCAGTATTTT.

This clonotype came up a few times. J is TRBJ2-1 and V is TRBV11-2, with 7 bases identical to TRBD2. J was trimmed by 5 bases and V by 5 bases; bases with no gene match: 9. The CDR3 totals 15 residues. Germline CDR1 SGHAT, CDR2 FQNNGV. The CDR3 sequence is CASSPRVAGDNEQFF. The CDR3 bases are TGTGCCAGCAGCCCGCGGGTGGCGGGAGACAATGAGCAGTTCTTC.